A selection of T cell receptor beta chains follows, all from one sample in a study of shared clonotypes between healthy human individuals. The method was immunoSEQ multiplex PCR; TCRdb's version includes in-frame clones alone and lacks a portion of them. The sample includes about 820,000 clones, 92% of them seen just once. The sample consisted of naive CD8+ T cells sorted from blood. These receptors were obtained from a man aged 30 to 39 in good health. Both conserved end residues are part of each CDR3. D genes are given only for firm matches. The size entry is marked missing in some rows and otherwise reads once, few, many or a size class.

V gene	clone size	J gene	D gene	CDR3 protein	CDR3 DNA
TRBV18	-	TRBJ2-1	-	CASSPLLATRISYNEQFF	TGTGCCAGCTCACCACTCCTAGCGACCCGGATCTCCTACAATGAGCAGTTCTTC
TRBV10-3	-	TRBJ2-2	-	CAISGTDTGELFF	TGTGCCATCAGTGGGACGGATACCGGGGAGCTGTTTTTT
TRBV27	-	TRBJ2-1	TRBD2	CASSHTGLAGEVEQFF	TGTGCCAGCAGTCACACAGGACTAGCGGGAGAGGTTGAGCAGTTCTTC
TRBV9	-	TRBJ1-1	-	CASSPRAPMNTEAFF	TGTGCCAGCAGCCCCCGGGCCCCCATGAACACTGAAGCTTTCTTT
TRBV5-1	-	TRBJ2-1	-	CASSLENEPWLF	TGCGCCAGCAGCTTGGAGAACGAACCCTGGCTCTTC
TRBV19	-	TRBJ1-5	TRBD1	CAIGDRANQPQHF	TGCGCCATCGGGGACAGGGCGAATCAGCCCCAGCATTTT
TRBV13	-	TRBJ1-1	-	CASSLYTNTEAFF	TGTGCCAGCAGCTTATATACCAACACTGAAGCTTTCTTT
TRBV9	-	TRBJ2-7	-	CASSVPTPIVAYEQYF	TGTGCCAGCAGCGTACCTACTCCCATTGTCGCGTACGAGCAGTACTTC
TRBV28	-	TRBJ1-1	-	CASSLGEFAIFEAFF	TGTGCCAGCAGTTTGGGGGAGTTTGCCATCTTTGAAGCTTTCTTT
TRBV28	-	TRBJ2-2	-	CASRGGTTNTGELFF	TGTGCCAGCAGGGGAGGGACAACGAACACCGGGGAGCTGTTTTTT
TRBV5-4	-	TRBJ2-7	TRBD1	CASSGSGGENYEQYF	TGTGCCAGCAGCGGGTCAGGGGGAGAGAACTACGAGCAGTACTTC
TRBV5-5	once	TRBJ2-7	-	CASSLSPIYEQYF	TGTGCCAGCAGCTTGTCTCCCATCTACGAGCAGTACTTC
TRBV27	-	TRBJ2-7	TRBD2	CASSPRLAGLYEQYF	TGTGCCAGCAGTCCGCGACTAGCGGGTCTCTACGAGCAGTACTTC
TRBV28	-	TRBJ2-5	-	CASSLPIRAPTWVTQYF	TGTGCCAGCAGTTTACCAATCCGGGCCCCCACTTGGGTGACCCAGTACTTC
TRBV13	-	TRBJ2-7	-	CASSTQGQIEQYF	TGTGCCAGCAGCACTCAGGGGCAAATAGAGCAGTACTTC
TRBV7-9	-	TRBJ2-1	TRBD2	CASSLGGLAELYNEQFF	TGTGCCAGCAGCTTAGGAGGCCTAGCGGAGCTATACAATGAGCAGTTCTTC
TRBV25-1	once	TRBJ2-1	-	CASRTTREPNEQFF	TGTGCCAGCCGGACTACCCGGGAGCCAAATGAGCAGTTCTTC
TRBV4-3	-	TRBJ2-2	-	CASSQGGLGRNTGELFF	TGCGCCAGCAGCCAGGGGGGCCTGGGAAGAAACACCGGGGAGCTGTTTTTT
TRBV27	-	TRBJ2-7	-	CASSLFDSYEQYF	TGTGCCAGCAGTTTGTTCGACTCCTACGAGCAGTACTTC
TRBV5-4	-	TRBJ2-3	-	CASSFRGGYTDTQYF	TGTGCCAGCAGCTTCCGGGGCGGGTACACAGATACGCAGTATTTT
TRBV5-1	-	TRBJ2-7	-	CASSLALIGVAYEQYF	TGCGCCAGCAGCTTGGCCTTGATAGGGGTCGCCTACGAGCAGTACTTC
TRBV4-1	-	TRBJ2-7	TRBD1	CASSQGQGAYEQYF	TGCGCCAGCAGCCAGGGGCAGGGGGCCTACGAGCAGTACTTC
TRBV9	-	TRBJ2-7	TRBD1	CASSVGDSPYEQYF	TGTGCCAGCAGCGTAGGGGACAGCCCCTACGAGCAGTACTTC
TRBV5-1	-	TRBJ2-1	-	CASSRVGGWTDEQFF	TGCGCCAGCAGCCGCGTGGGGGGTTGGACGGATGAGCAGTTCTTC
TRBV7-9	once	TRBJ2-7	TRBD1	CASRYQGQGSREQYF	TGTGCCAGCAGGTACCAGGGACAGGGGAGTCGCGAGCAGTACTTC
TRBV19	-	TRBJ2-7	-	CASSIVASQDEQYF	TGTGCCAGTAGTATAGTTGCCAGTCAGGACGAGCAGTACTTC
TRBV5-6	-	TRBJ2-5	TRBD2	CASSAGLAGGGETQYF	TGTGCCAGCAGCGCTGGACTAGCGGGAGGTGGGGAGACCCAGTACTTC
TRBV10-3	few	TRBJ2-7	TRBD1	CAISETGESYEQYF	TGTGCCATCAGTGAAACAGGGGAGTCATACGAGCAGTACTTC
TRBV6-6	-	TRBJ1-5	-	CASSYGDQPQHF	TGTGCCAGCAGTTACGGCGATCAGCCCCAGCATTTT
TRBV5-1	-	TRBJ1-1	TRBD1	CASSLATGATGYEAFF	TGCGCCAGCAGCTTGGCCACAGGGGCAACGGGGTATGAAGCTTTCTTT
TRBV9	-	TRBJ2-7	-	CASSNGHFYEQYF	TGTGCCAGCAGCAATGGACATTTTTACGAGCAGTACTTC
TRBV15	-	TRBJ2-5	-	CATSRASTEETQYF	TGTGCCACCAGCAGAGCAAGTACGGAGGAGACCCAGTACTTC
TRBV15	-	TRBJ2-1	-	CATSREPLSSYNEQFF	TGTGCCACCAGCAGAGAACCGTTGAGCTCCTACAATGAGCAGTTCTTC
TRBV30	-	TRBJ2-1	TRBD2	CAWNPPGLAGGETEQFF	TGTGCCTGGAACCCACCGGGACTAGCGGGAGGGGAAACTGAGCAGTTCTTC
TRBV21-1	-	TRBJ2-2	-	CASSRDRSNTGELFF	TGTGCCAGCAGCCGGGACAGGTCGAACACCGGGGAGCTGTTTTTT
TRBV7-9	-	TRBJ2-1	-	CASSPSLGESSYNEQFF	TGTGCCAGCAGCCCCTCGCTCGGGGAGAGCTCCTACAATGAGCAGTTCTTC
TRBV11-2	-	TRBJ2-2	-	CASSSRAGELFF	TGTGCCAGCAGCTCTAGGGCCGGGGAGCTGTTTTTT
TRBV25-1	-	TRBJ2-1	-	CASSGYQGTYNEQFF	TGTGCCAGCAGTGGGTATCAGGGAACCTACAATGAGCAGTTCTTC
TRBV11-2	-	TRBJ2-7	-	CASSFSRGDEQYF	TGTGCCAGCAGCTTCAGCAGGGGTGACGAGCAGTACTTC
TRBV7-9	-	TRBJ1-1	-	CASSWDGMNTEAFF	TGTGCCAGCAGCTGGGACGGGATGAACACTGAAGCTTTCTTT
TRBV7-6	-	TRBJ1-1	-	CASSGLQGSTEAFF	TGTGCCAGCAGCGGATTACAGGGCAGCACTGAAGCTTTCTTT
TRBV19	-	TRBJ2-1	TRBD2	CASSMGLAGADEQFF	TGTGCCAGTAGTATGGGGCTAGCGGGAGCCGATGAGCAGTTCTTC
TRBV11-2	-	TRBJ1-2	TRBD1	CASSEGQGYGYTF	TGTGCCAGCAGCGAGGGACAGGGCTATGGCTACACCTTC
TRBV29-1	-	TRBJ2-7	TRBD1	CSVEWDRGAEQYF	TGCAGCGTTGAATGGGACAGGGGAGCCGAGCAGTACTTC
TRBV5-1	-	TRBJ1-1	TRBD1	CASSLRGQMNTEAFF	TGCGCCAGCAGCTTGAGGGGACAGATGAACACTGAAGCTTTCTTT
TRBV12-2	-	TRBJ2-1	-	CASRLGQFF	TGTGCAAGTCGCTTAGGACAGTTCTTC
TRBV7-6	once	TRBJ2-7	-	CASSSLKDREQYF	TGTGCCAGCAGCTCACTTAAAGATCGGGAGCAGTACTTC
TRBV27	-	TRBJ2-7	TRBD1	CASSTGGQGNYEQYF	TGTGCCAGCTCTACCGGGGGACAGGGTAACTACGAGCAGTACTTC
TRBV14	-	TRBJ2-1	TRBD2	CASSQWTSGAYNEQFF	TGTGCCAGCAGCCAGTGGACTAGCGGAGCCTACAATGAGCAGTTCTTC
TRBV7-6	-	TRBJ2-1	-	CASSLPGYEQFF	TGTGCCAGCAGCTTACCGGGATACGAGCAGTTCTTC
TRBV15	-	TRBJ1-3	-	CATRESGNTIYF	TGTGCCACCAGGGAGTCTGGAAACACCATATATTTT
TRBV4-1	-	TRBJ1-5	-	CASSQGVSNQPQHF	TGCGCCAGCAGCCAAGGGGTCAGCAATCAGCCCCAGCATTTT
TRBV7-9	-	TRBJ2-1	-	CASSRDGLNYNEQFF	TGTGCCAGCAGCCGAGACGGACTTAACTACAATGAGCAGTTCTTC
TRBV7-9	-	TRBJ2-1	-	CASSEEVRATGGLNEQFF	TGTGCCAGCAGCGAAGAGGTCAGGGCAACTGGCGGCCTTAATGAGCAGTTCTTC
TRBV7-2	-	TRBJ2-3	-	CASSSLPDTQYF	TGTGCCAGCAGCTCGCTGCCAGATACGCAGTATTTT
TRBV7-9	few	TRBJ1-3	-	CASKGNTIYF	TGTGCCAGCAAGGGAAACACCATATATTTT
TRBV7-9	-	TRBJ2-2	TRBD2	CASSVLAGGDGTGELFF	TGTGCCAGCAGCGTACTAGCGGGAGGAGATGGAACCGGGGAGCTGTTTTTT
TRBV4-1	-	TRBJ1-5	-	CASSPTGYNQPQHF	TGCGCCAGCAGCCCCACAGGGTACAATCAGCCCCAGCATTTT
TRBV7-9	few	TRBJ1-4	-	CASSLPGLGEKLFF	TGTGCCAGCAGCTTACCAGGGCTAGGTGAAAAACTGTTTTTT
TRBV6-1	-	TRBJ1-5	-	CASINWQSSNQPQHF	TGTGCCAGCATCAATTGGCAGTCTAGCAATCAGCCCCAGCATTTT